Described below is a single TCR beta chain sequence and its context. No antigen is known for it. It has no much larger one-base neighbor in the sample; base qualities were not kept. Using the deep immunoSEQ assay, multiplex PCR amplified TCR CDR3 regions from genomic DNA. Genomic DNA extracted from each cell subset was distributed evenly over all wells of several immunoSEQ 96-well plates, and each plate served as one replicate. For sorted subsets, around 200 ng genomic DNA, equal to tens of thousands of T cell genomes, was loaded into each replicate PCR. Purified libraries were measured with a Qubit 3.0 fluorometer, size-checked on a Bioanalyzer 2100, and measured again with the KAPA Library Quantification kit. Every immunoSEQ 96-well plate was sequenced on a dedicated single-read 150-cycle Illumina NextSeq 550 flow cell. Turning to the authors' computational methods: Because only junctional sequences without quality scores were contained in the immunoSEQ output, filtering matching that applied to full-length reads could not be performed. To assign V/J genes and CDR3, sequences were annotated against IMGT germline references using PyIR, a Python wrapper for IgBLAST v1.9. Reads with weak V/J assignments (E-value above 1e-6), missing CDR3, stop codons, out-of-frame junctions, or ambiguous translated residues were removed. V3J clonotypes were defined as sequences sharing an identical inferred V gene, J gene, and CDR3 amino acid sequence. To compute the percentage overlap between repertoires, the number of shared unique clonotypes was divided by the size of the smaller repertoire. Repertoire richness was assessed with RTK rarefaction, the Chao1 estimator, and Recon v2.1 estimates of unobserved clonotypes. Generation probabilities for all TCRbeta clonotypes obtained by the gDNA method from four donors were computed using OLGA. The immuneACCESS repertoire file appears here via TCRdb, limited to in-frame rearrangements. These files lack a portion of the clones; in checked studies, under half of the deficit traces to unresolved V genes, and the cause of the others is not known. D and trimming come from the DNA, and the V and J calls and clone size come from that table. The sample table shows about 680,000 clones, and less than 80% are seen once. The top ten constitute roughly 1.8% of the sample.

This sample was included in a study of shared clonotypes between healthy human individuals (dated by TCRdb to 2018 to 2020). Notes on the research overall: Two women and three men aged 18 to 49 years were included in the cohort. Each donor's leukapheresis produced roughly between roughly 0.9 and 9 billion PBMCs. To increase sequencing depth and limit assay-specific biases, different laboratories used diverse techniques to prepare libraries and sequence TCR repertoires. To estimate repertoire size and how much clonotypes are shared between individuals, the study performed deep sequencing of blood TCR repertoires from roughly five healthy adults. Per donor, three plates each were used for CD4 naive and CD4 memory, two for CD8 naive, and one for CD8 memory. Overall study outcomes, separate from this receptor: Pairwise subsampling led to the expectation that sequencing depth would affect the degree of clonotype sharing among donors. Even with the large sequencing depth, rarefaction of the sorted-subset datasets indicated that sequencing was incomplete. Higher generation probabilities were observed for clonotypes shared by all four sorted-subset donors than for non-shared clonotypes. Naive subsets generally had larger estimated clonotype richness than memory subsets. About 4.5% of naive CD4, roughly 3.6% of naive CD8, roughly 2.4% of memory CD4, and over 0.35% of memory CD8 clonotypes were shared across a few donors. Because the study included only a small number of donors, the genetic and exposure-history diversity represented was limited. Sampling was limited to blood, and TCR repertoires in tissue likely differ from TCR repertoires in blood.

From the cysteine up to the phenylalanine, the CDR3 has a length of 14 residues. Only the CDR3 DNA stays, 42 bases, in frame from base 1. CDR1 and CDR2 (MNHEY, SMNVEV) derive from the germline V gene (reference sequence). At the junction V is shortened by 6 bases and J by 4 bases, with 12 bases in between. The donors were healthy, HIV-negative adults with no recently reported acute infections or vaccinations. Every donor was a Caucasian adult living in Nashville, Tennessee, USA. CD4+ T cells were enriched by magnetic negative selection; naive cells were then positively selected on CD45RA, and the negative fraction formed the memory subset. Blood was obtained by leukapheresis, after which PBMCs were separated by Ficoll-Histopaque density gradient centrifugation and cryopreserved in liquid nitrogen vapor phase. Purity and quantity of every magnetically sorted T cell population were checked by analytical flow cytometry. Each sorted fraction had its genomic DNA isolated and then quantified by UV absorbance on a Nanodrop 2000c.

This clonotype was obtained from a woman in her thirties in good health. The chain employs TRBV27 and TRBJ2-2, and perhaps TRBD1 as D gene, on 6 matching bases. Sequenced: memory CD4+ T cells sorted from blood. According to the study, the label for this sample's cell subset or site signals: CD45RA-negative fraction. The DNA sequence is as follows: TGTGCCAGCAGGCAGGGGCAAGTCACCGGGGAGCTGTTTTTT. It specifies CASRQGQVTGELFF.